This T cell receptor (beta chain) was found in a study of OX40 agonist ivuxolimab in advanced cancers. Study-wide points: CD8+ T cells were the subset that, on average, had more expanded clones than CD4+.

Assay: immunoSEQ multiplex PCR; the TCRdb copy retains only in-frame clones and omits some. The sample has some 70,000 clones, about 86% seen once. This clone showed up just once. Its target is not known. Germline CDR1 and CDR2: MNHEY and SVGAGI. V was trimmed by 2 bases and J by 6 bases, leaving 13 bases between them. The CDR3 spans 15 residues. This receptor was identified in an adult with an advanced solid tumor such as melanoma, head and neck, liver or kidney cancer. This material consisted of CD4+ or CD8+ T cells sorted from blood, taken in a trial of the OX40 agonist ivuxolimab. The gene calls are TRBV6-5 and TRBJ2-2; D possibly uses TRBD1 or TRBD2 (5 bases each). This chain's CDR3 is CASSYTGSGPGELFF. The CDR3 region has the DNA TGTGCCAGCAGTTACACCGGGTCGGGGCCCGGGGAGCTGTTTTTT.